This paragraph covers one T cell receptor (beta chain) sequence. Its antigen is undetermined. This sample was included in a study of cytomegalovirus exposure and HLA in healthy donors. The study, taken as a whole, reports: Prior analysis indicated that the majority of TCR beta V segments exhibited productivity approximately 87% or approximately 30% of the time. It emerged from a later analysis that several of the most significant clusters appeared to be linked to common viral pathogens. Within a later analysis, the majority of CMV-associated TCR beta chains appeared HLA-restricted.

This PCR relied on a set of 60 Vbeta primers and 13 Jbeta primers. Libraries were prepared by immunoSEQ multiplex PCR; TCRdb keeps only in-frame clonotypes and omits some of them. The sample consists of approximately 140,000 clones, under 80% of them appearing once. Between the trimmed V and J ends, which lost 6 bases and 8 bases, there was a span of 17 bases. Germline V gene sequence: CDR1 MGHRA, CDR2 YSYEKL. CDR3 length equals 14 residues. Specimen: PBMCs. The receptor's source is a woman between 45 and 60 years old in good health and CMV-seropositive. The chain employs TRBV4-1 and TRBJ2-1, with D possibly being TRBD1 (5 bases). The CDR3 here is CASRGQLDFDEQFF. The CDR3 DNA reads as TGCGCCAGCAGGGGGCAGCTAGACTTCGATGAGCAGTTCTTC.